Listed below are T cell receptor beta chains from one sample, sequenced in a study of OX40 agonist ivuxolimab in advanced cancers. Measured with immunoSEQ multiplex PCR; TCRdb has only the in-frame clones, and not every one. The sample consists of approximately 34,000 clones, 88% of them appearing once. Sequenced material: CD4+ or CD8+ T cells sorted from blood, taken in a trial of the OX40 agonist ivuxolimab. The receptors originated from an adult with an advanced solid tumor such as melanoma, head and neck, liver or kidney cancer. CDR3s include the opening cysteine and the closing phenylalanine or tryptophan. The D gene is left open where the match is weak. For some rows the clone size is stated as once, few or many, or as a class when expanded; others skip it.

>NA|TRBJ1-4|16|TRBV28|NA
CASSPSGPAANEKLFF
TGTGCCAGCAGTCCATCCGGACCGGCGGCTAATGAAAAACTGTTTTTT
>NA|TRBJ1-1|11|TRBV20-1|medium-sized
CLGRVNTEAFF
TGCCTCGGACGGGTGAACACTGAAGCTTTCTTT
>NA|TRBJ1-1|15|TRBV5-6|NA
CASTRGARENTEAFF
TGTGCCAGCACCCGGGGGGCCAGGGAAAACACTGAAGCTTTCTTT
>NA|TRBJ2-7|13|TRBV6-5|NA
CASSFGRAYEQYF
TGTGCCAGCAGTTTCGGACGCGCCTACGAGCAGTACTTC
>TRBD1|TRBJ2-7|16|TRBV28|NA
CASSFSGTESSYEQYF
TGTGCCAGCAGTTTCTCCGGGACAGAGAGTTCCTACGAGCAGTACTTC
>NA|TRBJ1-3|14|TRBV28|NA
CASSYDESGNTIYF
TGTGCCAGCAGTTACGATGAGTCTGGAAACACCATATATTTT
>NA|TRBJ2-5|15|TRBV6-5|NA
CASSARGSRWETQYF
TGTGCCAGCAGTGCCCGGGGATCCCGGTGGGAGACCCAGTACTTC
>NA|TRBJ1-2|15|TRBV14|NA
CASSQGGERAYGYTF
TGTGCCAGCAGCCAAGGGGGAGAAAGGGCCTATGGCTACACCTTC
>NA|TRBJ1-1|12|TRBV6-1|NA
CASAEGGSEAFF
TGTGCCAGCGCGGAGGGGGGCTCTGAAGCTTTCTTT
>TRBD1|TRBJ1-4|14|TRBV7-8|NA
CASSSGTGNEKLFF
TGTGCCAGCAGCTCCGGGACAGGGAATGAAAAACTGTTTTTT
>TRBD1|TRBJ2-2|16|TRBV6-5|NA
CASSYGQGSGTGELFF
TGTGCCAGCAGTTACGGACAGGGCTCAGGGACCGGGGAGCTGTTTTTT
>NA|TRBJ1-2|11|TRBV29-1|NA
CSVDRVDGYTF
TGCAGCGTTGACAGGGTGGATGGCTACACCTTC
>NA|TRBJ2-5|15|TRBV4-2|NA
CASSQDEGIQETQYF
TGTGCCAGCAGCCAAGATGAGGGGATCCAAGAGACCCAGTACTTC
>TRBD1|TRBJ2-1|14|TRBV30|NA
CAHGRDSSYNEQFF
TGTGCCCACGGTCGGGACAGCTCCTACAATGAGCAGTTCTTC
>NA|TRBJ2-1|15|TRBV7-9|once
CASSSNVLEGNEQFF
TGTGCCAGCAGCTCTAATGTCCTGGAGGGTAATGAGCAGTTCTTC
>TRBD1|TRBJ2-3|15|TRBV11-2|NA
CASSLVGTGSDTQYF
TGTGCCAGCAGCTTAGTAGGGACAGGGTCAGATACGCAGTATTTT
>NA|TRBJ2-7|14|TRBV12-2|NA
CASRLDPCPYEQYF
TGTGCAAGTCGCTTGGATCCTTGCCCCTACGAGCAGTACTTC
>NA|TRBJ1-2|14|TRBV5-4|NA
CASSALGFDYGYTF
TGTGCCAGCAGCGCCCTTGGATTCGACTATGGCTACACCTTC
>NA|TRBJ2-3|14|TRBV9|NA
CASSPDIGADTQYF
TGTGCCAGCAGCCCGGATATTGGAGCGGATACGCAGTATTTT
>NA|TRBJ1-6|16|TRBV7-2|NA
CASSLTVISYNSPLHF
TGTGCCAGCAGCTTAACGGTAATCTCCTATAATTCACCCCTCCACTTT
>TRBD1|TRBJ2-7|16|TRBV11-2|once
CASSLYTGTGSYEQYF
TGTGCCAGCAGCCTCTACACGGGGACAGGGTCCTACGAGCAGTACTTC
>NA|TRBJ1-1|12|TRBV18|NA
CASSEGFAEAFF
TGTGCCAGCTCAGAGGGGTTCGCTGAAGCTTTCTTT
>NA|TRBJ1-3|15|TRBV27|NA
CASSTLQGFGNTIYF
TGTGCCAGCAGTACCCTACAGGGTTTTGGAAACACCATATATTTT
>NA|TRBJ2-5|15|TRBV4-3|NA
CASSQESWGGETQYF
TGCGCCAGCAGCCAAGAGTCGTGGGGAGGAGAGACCCAGTACTTC
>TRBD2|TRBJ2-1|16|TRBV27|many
CASSSRTSGTYNEQFF
TGTGCCAGCAGTTCCCGGACTAGCGGAACCTACAATGAGCAGTTCTTC
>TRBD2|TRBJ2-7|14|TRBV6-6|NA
CASTDPRGYYEQYF
TGTGCCAGCACCGACCCGCGGGGGTACTACGAGCAGTACTTC
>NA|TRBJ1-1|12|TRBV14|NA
CASSQVNTEAFF
TGTGCCAGCAGCCAAGTGAACACTGAAGCTTTCTTT
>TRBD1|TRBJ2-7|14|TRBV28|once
CASSWTGGSYEQYF
TGTGCCAGCAGTTGGACAGGGGGCTCCTACGAGCAGTACTTC
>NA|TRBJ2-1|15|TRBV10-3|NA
CAISGASPSTNEQFF
TGTGCCATCAGTGGGGCCTCGCCGTCAACGAATGAGCAGTTCTTC
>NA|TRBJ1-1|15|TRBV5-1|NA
CASSTGAGQNTEAFF
TGCGCCAGCAGCACTGGGGCAGGGCAAAACACTGAAGCTTTCTTT
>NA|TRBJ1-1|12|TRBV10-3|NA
CAIRGEAPEAFF
TGTGCCATCCGCGGGGAGGCCCCTGAAGCTTTCTTT
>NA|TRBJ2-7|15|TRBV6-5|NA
CASSYPRDGSYEQYF
TGTGCCAGCAGTTACCCCAGGGACGGTTCCTACGAGCAGTACTTC
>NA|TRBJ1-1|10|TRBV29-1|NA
CSVFGTEAFF
TGCAGCGTTTTCGGCACTGAAGCTTTCTTT
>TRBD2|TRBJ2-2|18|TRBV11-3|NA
CASSLEPRLAGGTGELFF
TGTGCCAGCAGCTTAGAGCCCCGACTAGCGGGGGGGACGGGGGAGCTGTTTTTT
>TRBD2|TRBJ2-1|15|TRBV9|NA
CASSVGLAAYNEQFF
TGTGCCAGCAGCGTAGGACTAGCGGCTTACAATGAGCAGTTCTTC
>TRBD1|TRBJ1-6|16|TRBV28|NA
CASRLSGGQTNSPLHF
TGTGCCAGCAGGCTATCTGGGGGACAGACTAATTCACCCCTCCACTTT
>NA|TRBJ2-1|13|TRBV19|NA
CASSMGTHNEQFF
TGTGCCAGTAGTATGGGGACTCACAATGAGCAGTTCTTC
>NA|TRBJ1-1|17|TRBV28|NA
CASSFFGISVGNTEAFF
TGTGCCAGCAGTTTTTTCGGTATCTCAGTTGGGAACACTGAAGCTTTCTTT
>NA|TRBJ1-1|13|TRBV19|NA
CASSIGSLPVAFF
TGTGCCAGTAGTATCGGGTCCCTCCCTGTAGCTTTCTTT
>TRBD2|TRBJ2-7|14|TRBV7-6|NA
CASSLVVGGDEQYF
TGTGCCAGCAGCTTAGTTGTGGGGGGGGACGAGCAGTACTTC
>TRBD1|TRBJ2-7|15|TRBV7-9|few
CASSLYDRGIYEQYF
TGTGCCAGCAGCCTCTACGACAGGGGAATCTACGAGCAGTACTTC
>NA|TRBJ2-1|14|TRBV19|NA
CASSIPARYNEQFF
TGTGCCAGTAGTATTCCTGCTAGGTACAATGAGCAGTTCTTC
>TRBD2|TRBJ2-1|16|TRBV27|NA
CASSFVGTSGLNEQFF
TGTGCCAGCAGTTTCGTAGGGACTAGCGGACTCAATGAGCAGTTCTTC
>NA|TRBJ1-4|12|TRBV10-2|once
CASSNGNEKLFF
TGCGCCAGCAGTAACGGGAATGAAAAACTGTTTTTT
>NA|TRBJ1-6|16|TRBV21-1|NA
CASSRTVFSYNSPLHF
TGTGCCAGCAGCCGGACCGTTTTCTCCTATAATTCACCCCTCCACTTT
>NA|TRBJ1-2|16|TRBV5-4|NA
CASSLDGRPSDYGYTF
TGTGCCAGCAGCTTGGACGGACGACCTTCAGACTATGGCTACACCTTC
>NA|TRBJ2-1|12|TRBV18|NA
CASSRQSNEQFF
TGCGCCAGCTCGAGACAGTCCAATGAGCAGTTCTTC
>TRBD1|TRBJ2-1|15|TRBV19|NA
CASSIVGTGFDEQFF
TGTGCCAGTAGTATAGTTGGGACAGGGTTTGATGAGCAGTTCTTC
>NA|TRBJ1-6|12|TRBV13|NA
CASSLGPSPLHF
TGTGCCAGCAGCTTGGGCCCATCCCCCCTCCACTTT
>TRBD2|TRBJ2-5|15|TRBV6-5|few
CASSPDPGLAGPPYF
TGTGCCAGCAGCCCCGATCCGGGACTAGCGGGGCCCCCGTACTTC
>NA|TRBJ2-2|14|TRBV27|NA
CASSPLGNTGELFF
TGTGCCAGCAGCCCCTTAGGAAACACCGGGGAGCTGTTTTTT